A single sample gave rise to the 2 T cell receptor beta chains below, sequenced in a study of blood T cell repertoires in COVID-19. Generated by immunoSEQ multiplex PCR, the TCRdb table keeps only in-frame clones and is missing some. The sample has roughly 400,000 clones, 90% seen once. Material for sequencing was PBMCs or T cells enriched from blood (not recorded which). The receptors here all came from a man between 18 and 35 years old who had recovered from COVID-19.

The chain combines TRBV28 with TRBJ1-4; 7 bases are a match to TRBD1. CDR3 length equals 13 residues. CDR1 is MDHEN, CDR2 SYDVKM, per germline. Trimming took 6 bases from V and 8 from J; bases not matched to a gene: 6. CDR3 sequence (DNA): TGTGCCAGCAGCCTGACAGGGTTAGAAAAACTGTTTTTT. Translating gives CASSLTGLEKLFF.

This clone was observed a single time. The V and J genes are TRBV5-1 and TRBJ1-1; D gene uncertain. CDR3 size: 14 residues. V lost 5 bases and J 3 bases, leaving 14 bases between the germline ends. CDR1 and CDR2 from the germline V gene are SGHRS and YFSETQ. The CDR3 here is CASRYGREDTEAFF. The CDR3 DNA sequence: TGCGCCAGCAGATACGGACGGGAGGACACTGAAGCTTTCTTT.